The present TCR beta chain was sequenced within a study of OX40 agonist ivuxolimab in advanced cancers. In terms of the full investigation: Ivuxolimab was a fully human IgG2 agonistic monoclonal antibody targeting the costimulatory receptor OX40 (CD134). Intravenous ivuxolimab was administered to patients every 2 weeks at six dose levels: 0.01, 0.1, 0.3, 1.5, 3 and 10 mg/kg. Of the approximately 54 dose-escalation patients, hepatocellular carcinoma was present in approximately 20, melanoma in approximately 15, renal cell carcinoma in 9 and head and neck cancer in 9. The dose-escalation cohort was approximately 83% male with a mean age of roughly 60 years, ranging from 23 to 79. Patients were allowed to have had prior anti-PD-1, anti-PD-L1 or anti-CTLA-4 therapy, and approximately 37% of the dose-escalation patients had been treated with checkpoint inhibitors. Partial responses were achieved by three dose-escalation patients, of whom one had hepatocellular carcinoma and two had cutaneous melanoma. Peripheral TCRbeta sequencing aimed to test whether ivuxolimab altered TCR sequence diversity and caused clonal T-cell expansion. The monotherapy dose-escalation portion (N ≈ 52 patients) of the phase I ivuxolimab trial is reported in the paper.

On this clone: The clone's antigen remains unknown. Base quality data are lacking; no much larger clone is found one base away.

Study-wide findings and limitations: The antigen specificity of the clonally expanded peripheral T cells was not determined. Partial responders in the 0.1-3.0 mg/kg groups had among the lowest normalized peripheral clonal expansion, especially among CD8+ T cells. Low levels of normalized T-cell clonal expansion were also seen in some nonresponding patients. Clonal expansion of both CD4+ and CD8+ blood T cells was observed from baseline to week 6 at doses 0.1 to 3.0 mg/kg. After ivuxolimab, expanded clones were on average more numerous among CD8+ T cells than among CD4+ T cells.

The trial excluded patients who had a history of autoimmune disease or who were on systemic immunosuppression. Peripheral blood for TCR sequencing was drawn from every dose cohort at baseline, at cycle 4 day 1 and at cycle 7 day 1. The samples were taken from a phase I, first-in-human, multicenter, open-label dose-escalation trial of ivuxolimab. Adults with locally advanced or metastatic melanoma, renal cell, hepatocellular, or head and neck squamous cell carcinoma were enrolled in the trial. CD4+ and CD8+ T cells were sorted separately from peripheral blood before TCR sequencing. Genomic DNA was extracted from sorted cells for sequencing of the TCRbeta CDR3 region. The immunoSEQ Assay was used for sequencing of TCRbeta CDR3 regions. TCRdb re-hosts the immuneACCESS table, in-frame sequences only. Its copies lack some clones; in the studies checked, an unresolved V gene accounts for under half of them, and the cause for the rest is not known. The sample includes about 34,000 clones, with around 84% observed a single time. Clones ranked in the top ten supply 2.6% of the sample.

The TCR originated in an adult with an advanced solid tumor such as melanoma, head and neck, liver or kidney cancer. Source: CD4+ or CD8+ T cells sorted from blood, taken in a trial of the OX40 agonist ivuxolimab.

The sequenced DNA is TGTGCCAGCAGATCCGGGACTAGCGTTTACTACGAGCAGTACTTC. Its protein product is CASRSGTSVYYEQYF. The rearranged chain carries TRBV6-1 and TRBJ2-7; 10 nucleotides in the junction match TRBD2. Via the germline V gene, CDR1 is MNHNS and CDR2 SASEGT. The V end gives up 6 bases and the J end 3 bases, leaving 8 bases in the junction not matched to a gene. From the cysteine up to the phenylalanine, the CDR3 has a length of 15 residues. The retained sequence is limited to the CDR3, 45 bases, with the frame set at the first base.